This TCR beta chain was observed in a study of blood T cell repertoires in COVID-19. The data were produced by immunoSEQ multiplex PCR, yet TCRdb's version contains in-frame clones alone and is incomplete. The table has about 200,000 clones, approximately 84% seen once. The specimen was PBMCs or T cells enriched from blood (not recorded which). This clonotype originated in a man aged 35 to 55 who had recovered from COVID-19.

For the CDR3, the DNA is TGTGCCAGCAGCCCAACAGGACAGGGATACTATGGCTACACCTTC. Encoded protein: CASSPTGQGYYGYTF. V gene TRBV5-5 combines with J gene TRBJ1-2; 8 nucleotides agree with TRBD1. The germline gives CDR1 SGHKS, CDR2 YYEKEE (reference sequence). Trimming at V came to 4 bases and at J to 3 bases, leaving 8 bases not matched to a gene. The CDR3 length is 15 residues.